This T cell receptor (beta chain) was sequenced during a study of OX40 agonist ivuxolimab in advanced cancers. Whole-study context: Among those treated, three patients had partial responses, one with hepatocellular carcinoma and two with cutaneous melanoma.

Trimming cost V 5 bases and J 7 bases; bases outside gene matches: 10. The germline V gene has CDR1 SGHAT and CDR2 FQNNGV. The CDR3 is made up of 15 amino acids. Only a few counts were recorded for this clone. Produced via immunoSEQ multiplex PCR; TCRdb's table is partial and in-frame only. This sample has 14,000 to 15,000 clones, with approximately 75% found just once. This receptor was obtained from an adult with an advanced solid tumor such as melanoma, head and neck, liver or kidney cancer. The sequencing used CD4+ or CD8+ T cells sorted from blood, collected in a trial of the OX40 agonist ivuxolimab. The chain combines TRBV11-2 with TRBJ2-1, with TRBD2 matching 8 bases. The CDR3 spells CASSHIIAGKNEQFF. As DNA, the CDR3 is TGTGCCAGCAGCCACATCATAGCGGGGAAAAATGAGCAGTTCTTC. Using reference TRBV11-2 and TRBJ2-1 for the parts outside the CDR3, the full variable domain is EAGVAQSPRYKIIEKRQSVAFWCNPISGHATLYWYQQILGQGPKLLIQFQNNGVVDDSQLPKDRFSAERLKGVDSTLKIQPAKLEDSAVYLCASSHIIAGKNEQFFGPGTRLTVL.